The clone carrying this T cell receptor beta chain appeared a single time. These data come from a study of tissue T cells after allogeneic stem cell transplantation. V shed 10 bases and J shed 1 base, with 15 bases lying between them. CDR1 is MNHEY and CDR2 is SMNVEV in the germline V gene (reference sequence). The CDR3 is 14 residues long. Enrolled prospectively were adult allogeneic hematopoietic cell transplant recipients whose graft-versus-host disease was steroid-refractory. Sequencing used immunoSEQ multiplex PCR; TCRdb keeps in-frame clones, though not all of them. This sample has over 3,000 clones, with 70% to 85% found just once.

The source material was small intestine tissue, sampled at autopsy. The TCR was taken from a male patient older than 55 with steroid-refractory graft-versus-host disease after an allogeneic stem cell transplant. The graft donor may have given rise to some T cells. This chain links TRBV27 with TRBJ2-3; D ambiguous. The CDR3 bases are TGTGCCACCCGGTTGTCCTTGGGCACAGATACGCAGTATTTT. This translates into CATRLSLGTDTQYF.